This is a list of T cell receptor beta chains from one sample in a study of graft-versus-host responses after intestinal transplantation. The repertoire was sequenced with immunoSEQ multiplex PCR; TCRdb's copy has only in-frame clones and lacks some. The sample lists 98,000 or so clones; around 86% were seen once. The sequenced sample was PBMCs, obtained 255 days after intestinal transplant. These receptors were obtained from a human patient who received an intestinal transplant, so some T cells may come from the graft donor. Both conserved end residues are part of each CDR3. D genes are given only for firm matches. Size is stated for part of the rows, as once, few or many counts, or as a class when the clone is expanded.

D	J	size	V	CDR3	DNA
TRBD2	TRBJ2-3	-	TRBV4-2	CASSLQLAGGGTDTQYF	TGTGCCAGCAGCCTTCAACTAGCGGGGGGCGGCACAGATACGCAGTATTTT
-	TRBJ1-3	-	TRBV19	CASSKRGGSSGNTIYF	TGTGCCAGTAGTAAACGGGGAGGATCGAGCGGAAACACCATATATTTT
-	TRBJ1-1	-	TRBV15	CATSIIRNTEAFF	TGTGCCACCAGCATTATCAGGAACACTGAAGCTTTCTTT
TRBD1	TRBJ1-1	few	TRBV10-2	CASSGDRGNTEAFF	TGCGCCAGCAGTGGGGACAGGGGCAACACTGAAGCTTTCTTT
-	TRBJ1-2	-	TRBV11-2	CASSSPGHHYGYTF	TGTGCCAGCAGCTCGCCGGGACACCACTATGGCTACACCTTC
TRBD1	TRBJ2-7	-	TRBV15	CATSRDWNRDRGSIGTAEQYF	TGTGCCACCAGCAGAGACTGGAATCGGGACAGGGGCTCCATAGGGACCGCCGAGCAGTACTTC
TRBD1	TRBJ1-1	-	TRBV6-5	CASSPPGRQGPEAFF	TGTGCCAGCAGTCCCCCCGGTCGACAGGGTCCTGAAGCTTTCTTT
-	TRBJ2-2	-	TRBV7-6	CASSFFHAVQNTGELFF	TGTGCCAGCAGCTTCTTTCACGCGGTCCAAAACACCGGGGAGCTGTTTTTT
-	TRBJ1-6	-	TRBV10-3	CAISGGVGSPLHF	TGTGCCATCAGCGGAGGTGTTGGTTCACCCCTCCACTTT
TRBD2	TRBJ2-1	-	TRBV19	CASSAPGLGSDEQFF	TGTGCCAGTAGTGCCCCGGGACTAGGATCCGATGAGCAGTTCTTC
-	TRBJ1-5	few	TRBV4-2	CASSSRAVGQPQHF	TGTGCCAGCAGCAGCCGGGCCGTGGGGCAGCCCCAGCATTTT
-	TRBJ1-1	-	TRBV18	CASSPGVPNTEAFF	TGTGCCAGCTCACCCGGCGTCCCGAACACTGAAGCTTTCTTT
-	TRBJ2-1	few	TRBV21-1	CASSRLAGYEQFF	TGTGCCAGCAGCAGACTAGCGGGCTATGAGCAGTTCTTC
TRBD2	TRBJ2-5	-	TRBV28	CASSKGREVKTQYF	TGTGCCAGCAGTAAGGGGAGGGAGGTAAAGACCCAGTACTTC
-	TRBJ1-2	-	TRBV2	CASSEDRQVVDGYTF	TGTGCCAGCAGCGAAGACCGACAGGTAGTTGATGGCTACACCTTC
-	TRBJ2-1	-	TRBV27	CASSFGNEQFF	TGTGCCAGCAGTTTTGGTAATGAGCAGTTCTTC
-	TRBJ1-2	-	TRBV28	CASSLLEIYGYTF	TGTGCCAGCAGTTTACTAGAGATCTATGGCTACACCTTC
-	TRBJ2-7	-	TRBV6-5	CASSVDREGSYEQYF	TGTGCCAGCAGTGTAGACAGGGAGGGCTCCTACGAGCAGTACTTC